The 26 T cell receptor beta chains listed next were all sequenced from one sample in a study of control samples from healthy donors and cancer patients. Clones were sequenced by immunoSEQ multiplex PCR, and TCRdb holds only the in-frame ones, with some missing. The sample has tens of thousands of clones, roughly 90% seen once. What was sequenced was blood. The receptors derive from a woman in her forties or fifties in good health.

This clone was found once. This chain joins TRBV19 and TRBJ1-4, with D perhaps TRBD1 (6 bases). Germline V gene lookup returns CDR1 LNHDA and CDR2 SQIVND (reference sequence). Trimming stripped 3 bases from V and 3 bases from J, with 8 bases between. The CDR3 is 14 amino acids. CDR3 nucleotide sequence: TGTGCCAGTAGTATCCAGGGGCCTAATGAAAAACTGTTTTTT. Protein: CASSIQGPNEKLFF.

The chain uses TRBV19 and TRBJ2-7, with D uncertain. This CDR3 is 15 amino acids long. Trimming shortened V by 5 bases and J by 0 bases, and 14 bases separated the two germline ends. Germline-derived CDR1 and CDR2 are LNHDA and SQIVND (reference sequence). CDR3 region: CASSLRTESSYEQYF. CDR3 nucleotides: TGTGCCAGTAGTCTCCGAACCGAAAGCTCCTACGAGCAGTACTTC.

The CDR3 protein is CASSVSPNTEAFF. CDR3 coding DNA: TGTGCCAGTAGTGTTTCACCGAACACTGAAGCTTTCTTT. The V call is TRBV19, the J call TRBJ1-1; no clear D. Germline V CDR1 and CDR2: LNHDA, SQIVND (reference sequence). This CDR3 comprises 13 residues. Trimming left V 5 bases short and J 1 base short, with 8 bases between.

V gene TRBV6-5 combines with J gene TRBJ1-1; maybe TRBD1 (5 bases). In germline, CDR1 is MNHEY, CDR2 SVGAGI. This CDR3 comprises 14 residues. V lost 0 bases and J 4 bases, leaving 9 bases between the germline ends. Here the CDR3 DNA reads TGTGCCAGCAGTTACTCAGGGGTTGGCACTGAAGCTTTCTTT. Translating gives CASSYSGVGTEAFF.

This chain uses TRBV7-2 with TRBJ2-3; 13 bases are shared with TRBD2. Germline lookup yields CDR1 SGHTA and CDR2 FQGNSA. J was trimmed by 0 bases and V by 3 bases; bases with no gene match: 6. This CDR3 region has 18 residues. The CDR3 coding sequence is TGTGCCAGCAGCTTGGAGGGACTAGCGGGAACTAGCACAGATACGCAGTATTTT. Translating gives CASSLEGLAGTSTDTQYF.

This sequence joins TRBV6-5 and TRBJ2-6; D unresolved. In germline, CDR1 is MNHEY, CDR2 SVGAGI. The CDR3 covers 13 residues. Trimming took off 5 bases at V and 6 bases at J, with 8 bases between the two ends. CDR3: CASSPPEANVLTF. CDR3 nucleotides: TGTGCCAGCAGTCCGCCCGAGGCCAACGTCCTGACTTTC.

The chain links TRBV2 to TRBJ2-1, with D maybe TRBD2 (6 bases). V was clipped by 8 bases and J by 6 bases, with 17 bases between them. The CDR3 length is 14 residues. Germline CDR1 SNHLY, CDR2 FYNNEI. CDR3 protein: CASLGTQKLNEQFF. The CDR3 nucleotides read TGTGCCAGCCTCGGGACTCAAAAACTCAATGAGCAGTTCTTC.

The chain uses TRBV7-2 and TRBJ2-7; D remains ambiguous. V lost 1 base to trimming and J lost 6 bases, with 13 bases between them. The V gene's germline CDR1 is SGHTA and CDR2 FQGNSA. This CDR3 is 14 amino acids long. This CDR3 reads CASSLGVRPSEQYF. The CDR3 DNA follows: TGTGCCAGCAGCTTAGGGGTCAGGCCCTCCGAGCAGTACTTC.

The chain has TRBV7-9 and TRBJ2-1, with D possibly TRBD2 on 5 matching bases. The CDR3 is 19 residues long. The germline V gene encodes CDR1 SEHNR and CDR2 FQNEAQ (reference sequence). V was clipped by 4 bases and J by 0 bases, with 22 bases between them. This CDR3 reads CASSSTSAASLSSYNEQFF. The CDR3 bases are TGTGCCAGCAGCTCAACTTCCGCGGCTAGCCTGAGCTCCTACAATGAGCAGTTCTTC.

The J gene is TRBJ1-1, the V gene TRBV3-1 (or the pseudogene TRBV3-2); no definite D call. Trimming stripped 0 bases from V and 0 bases from J, with 8 bases between. The CDR3 runs 15 residues. Germline values: CDR1 LGHDT, CDR2 YNNKEL (reference sequence). The chain's CDR3 is CASSQEGKLNTEAFF. The CDR3 region has the DNA TGTGCCAGCAGCCAAGAGGGGAAATTGAACACTGAAGCTTTCTTT.

V and J are TRBV6-2 or TRBV6-3 and TRBJ2-4; no reliable D call. The CDR3 is 15 amino acids. The ends were cut back, 3 bases at V and 4 bases at J, with 13 bases in the middle. Germline V gene lookup returns CDR1 MNHEY and CDR2 SVGEGT. This CDR3 reads CASSYTGPEKNIQYF. CDR3 nucleotide sequence: TGTGCCAGCAGTTATACTGGACCTGAAAAAAACATTCAGTACTTC.

As concerns this clone: The same CDR3 also results from other DNA sequences found in this sample. J is TRBJ1-1 and V is TRBV28, with unresolved D. CDR1 MDHEN and CDR2 SYDVKM come from the germline V gene. The V gene lost 2 bases and the J gene lost 6 bases, with 10 bases spanning the gap. This CDR3 has 13 residues. DNA for the CDR3: TGTGCCAGCAGTTTAACTCACCCCCCTGAAGCTTTCTTT. The encoded protein is CASSLTHPPEAFF.

The V and J genes are TRBV7-9 and TRBJ2-2; a weak D match, TRBD2 (5 bases). This CDR3 region has 16 residues. V shed 5 bases and J shed 0 bases, with 13 bases lying between them. Germline loops: CDR1 SEHNR, CDR2 FQNEAQ (reference sequence). The CDR3 sequence is CASSPVEGSNTGELFF. The CDR3 bases are TGTGCCAGCAGCCCAGTAGAGGGATCGAACACCGGGGAGCTGTTTTTT.

The chain uses TRBV28 and TRBJ2-5, with D perhaps matching TRBD2 (6 bases). V gave up 7 bases and J gave up 9 bases, with 24 bases separating them. This CDR3 has 15 residues. Germline V CDR1 and CDR2: MDHEN, SYDVKM. CDR3: CASTEGRDGSRAQYF. The DNA of the CDR3 is TGTGCCAGCACTGAAGGGCGGGATGGGTCGAGGGCCCAGTACTTC.

The gene calls are TRBV25-1 and TRBJ2-5; unclear D gene. Germline V gene sequence: CDR1 MGHDK, CDR2 SYGVNS. CDR3 length: 14 residues. Trimming shortened V by 6 bases and J by 4 bases, and 15 bases separated the two germline ends. CDR3 in DNA: TGTGCCAGCAGGACTCACGAACCTCCAGAGACCCAGTACTTC. Its protein is CASRTHEPPETQYF.

The chain combines TRBV7-2 with TRBJ1-5; maybe TRBD1 (6 bases). The germline V and J ends were trimmed by 5 bases and 7 bases, with 12 bases remaining between them. The CDR3 totals 13 residues. The germline V gene encodes CDR1 SGHTA and CDR2 FQGNSA. The CDR3 here is CASSLDGGQPQHF. CDR3 nucleotides: TGTGCCAGCAGCCTAGACGGGGGCCAGCCCCAGCATTTT.

This chain connects TRBV4-1 to TRBJ2-1, with 15 nucleotides matching TRBD2. Germline values: CDR1 MGHRA, CDR2 YSYEKL. The CDR3 extends over 16 amino acids. V trimming: 0 bases; J trimming: 9 bases; junction bases outside the gene matches: 3. The CDR3 DNA is TGCGCCAGCAGCCAAGAACCGGGACTAGCGGGAGGTGAGCAGTTCTTC. Its protein is CASSQEPGLAGGEQFF.

Only a few counts were recorded for this clone. This chain connects TRBV7-9 to TRBJ1-1; 7 nucleotides agree with TRBD1. The CDR3 sequence is 14 residues long. V lost 4 bases and J lost 7; bases outside the gene matches: 9. Germline assignment: CDR1 SEHNR and CDR2 FQNEAQ (reference sequence). The CDR3 DNA follows: TGTGCCAGCAGCTCAGTGGGGGCAGGGGGTGAAGCTTTCTTT. It specifies CASSSVGAGGEAFF.

This clone has a single count. The chain links TRBV27 to TRBJ2-3; D might be TRBD1 (5 bases). The CDR3 is 17 amino acids. Germline V gene data show CDR1 as MNHEY and CDR2 as SMNVEV (reference sequence). Trimming took off 2 bases at V and 3 bases at J, with 18 bases between the two ends. In nucleotides, the CDR3 is TGTGCCAGCAGTTTAACGGCACGTGGGGCCCGGACAGATACGCAGTATTTT. Protein: CASSLTARGARTDTQYF.

The chain joins TRBV5-1 to TRBJ2-3, with D possibly TRBD2 on 6 matching bases. V lost 3 bases to trimming and J lost 5 bases, with 13 bases between them. The V gene's germline CDR1 is SGHRS and CDR2 YFSETQ. The CDR3 has 14 amino acids. The DNA of the CDR3 is TGCGCCAGCAGCTGGGACCTGGGGGGAGATACGCAGTATTTT. Amino acid sequence: CASSWDLGGDTQYF.

This clone has only one observation. V and J are TRBV4-1 and TRBJ2-5; D is tentatively TRBD1 or TRBD2 (6 bases each). The germline V gene has CDR1 MGHRA and CDR2 YSYEKL. The CDR3 length is 16 residues. Trimming removed 1 base from V and 5 bases from J, with 17 bases in between. The CDR3 here is CASSQGGLAGGETQYF. DNA for the CDR3: TGCGCCAGCAGCCAAGGGGGGCTAGCTGGGGGGGAGACCCAGTACTTC.

V and J are TRBV19 and TRBJ1-2; 8 bases line up with TRBD1. The germline gives CDR1 LNHDA, CDR2 SQIVND (reference sequence). The CDR3 contains 12 residues. J was trimmed by 7 bases and V by 6 bases; bases with no gene match: 4. CDR3 loop: CASSRGLGGYTF. CDR3 nucleotide sequence: TGTGCCAGTAGCAGGGGGCTAGGTGGCTACACCTTC.

This rearrangement joins TRBV29-1 to TRBJ1-5; 8 bases are a match to TRBD1. Looked up from germline, CDR1 is SQVTM and CDR2 is ANQGSEA. CDR3 size: 13 residues. V was clipped by 7 bases and J by 9 bases; unmatched bases: 11. The CDR3 DNA sequence: TGCAGCGGGCAGACAGGGGCCATGGGGCCCCAGCATTTT. Translation gives CSGQTGAMGPQHF.

This rearrangement joins TRBV20-1 to TRBJ1-1; no firm D call. CDR3 length: 10 amino acids. Germline V lookup: CDR1 DFQATT, CDR2 SNEGSKA (reference sequence). The CDR3: CAMENTEAFF. CDR3 DNA sequence: TGCGCCATGGAGAACACTGAAGCTTTCTTT.

The rearrangement joins TRBV27 to TRBJ2-7; D unclear. CDR1 and CDR2 from the germline V gene are MNHEY and SMNVEV (reference sequence). CDR3 size: 14 residues. The ends were cut back, 0 bases at V and 4 bases at J, with 10 bases in the middle. The CDR3 region is CASSLSPGRYEQYF. The CDR3 DNA is TGTGCCAGCAGTTTATCGCCAGGCCGATACGAGCAGTACTTC.

A few counts support this clone. The chain carries TRBV29-1 and TRBJ1-2; unclear D gene. The germline CDR1 and CDR2 sequences are SQVTM and ANQGSEA. The V end was cut by 4 bases, the J end by 5 bases, with 8 bases between. The CDR3 is made up of 11 amino acids. In DNA, the CDR3 is TGCAGCGTTGGGGAAGGATATGGCTACACCTTC. It translates to CSVGEGYGYTF. The variable domain in full, completed from reference TRBV29-1 and TRBJ1-2, reads SAVISQKPSRDICQRGTSLTIQCQVDSQVTMMFWYRQQPGQSLTLIATANQGSEATYESGFVIDKFPISRPNLTFSTLTVSNMSPEDSSIYLCSVGEGYGYTFGSGTRLTVV.